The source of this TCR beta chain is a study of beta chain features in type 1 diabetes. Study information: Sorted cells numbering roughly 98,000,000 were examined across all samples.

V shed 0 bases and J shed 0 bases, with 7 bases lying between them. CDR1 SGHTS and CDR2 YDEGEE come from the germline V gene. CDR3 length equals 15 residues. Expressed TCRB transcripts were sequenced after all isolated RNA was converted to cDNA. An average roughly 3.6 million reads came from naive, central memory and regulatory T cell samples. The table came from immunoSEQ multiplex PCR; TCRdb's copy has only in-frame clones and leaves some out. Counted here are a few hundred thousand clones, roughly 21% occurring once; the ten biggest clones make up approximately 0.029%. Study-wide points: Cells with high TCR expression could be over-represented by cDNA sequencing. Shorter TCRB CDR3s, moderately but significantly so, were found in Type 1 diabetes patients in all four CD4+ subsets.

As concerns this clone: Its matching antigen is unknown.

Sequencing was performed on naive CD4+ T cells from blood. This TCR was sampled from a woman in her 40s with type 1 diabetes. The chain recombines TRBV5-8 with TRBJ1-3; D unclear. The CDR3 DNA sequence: TGTGCCAGCAGCTTGGACGGCGGCTCTGGAAACACCATATATTTT. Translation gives CASSLDGGSGNTIYF.